The 25 T cell receptor beta chains reported below all come from one sample, sequenced in a study of blood T cell repertoires in COVID-19. Libraries were prepared by immunoSEQ multiplex PCR; TCRdb keeps only in-frame clonotypes and omits some of them. The data contain around 160,000 clones, more than 75% of them singletons. The sequencing sample was made of peripheral blood. These receptors were taken from a man aged 55 to 70 with active or convalescent COVID-19.

This sequence joins TRBV7-5 and TRBJ2-7; whether TRBD2, the table's D call, matches the DNA was not checked. TRBV7-5 is designated a pseudogene. This CDR3 has 15 amino acids. CDR3 bases: TGTGCCAGAAGCCCTAGGGGTGGACTAGTCTACGAGCAGTACTTC. Residues: CARSPRGGLVYEQYF.

The chain recombines TRBV7-6 with TRBJ2-7, with TRBD1 identical over 7 bases. The ends lost 5 bases at V and 1 base at J; junction bases unmatched: 5. The CDR3 is 14 amino acids. Germline V lookup: CDR1 SGHVS, CDR2 FNYEAQ. The CDR3 region is CASSPRDSSYEQYF. The CDR3 region has the DNA TGTGCCAGCAGCCCCCGGGACAGTTCCTACGAGCAGTACTTC.

V usage is TRBV10-3 and J usage is TRBJ2-5; the D gene is possibly TRBD1 (6 bases). There are 13 residues in the CDR3. The germline V and J ends were trimmed by 3 bases and 2 bases, with 7 bases remaining between them. Germline lookup yields CDR1 ENHRY and CDR2 SYGVKD. The CDR3 nucleotides read TGTGCCATCAGTGAAGGACAGCAAGAGACCCAGTACTTC. Translation gives CAISEGQQETQYF.

In its sample, this clone was seen a few times. This rearrangement joins TRBV5-1 to TRBJ2-7, with a possible D match to TRBD1 (5 bases). The CDR3 has 14 amino acids. The germline V gene encodes CDR1 SGHRS and CDR2 YFSETQ. V was clipped by 1 base and J by 7 bases, with 15 bases between them. CDR3 nucleotides: TGCGCCAGCAGCTTGTATTCCCCGGCAGGGGAGCAGTACTTC. It specifies CASSLYSPAGEQYF.

V and J are TRBV6-1 and TRBJ2-7; 8 bases align to TRBD2. Germline CDR1 is MNHNS and CDR2 is SASEGT. The CDR3 covers 16 residues. After removal of 0 bases from V and 2 bases from J, the junction contained 6 bases not matched to a gene. As DNA, the CDR3 is TGTGCCAGCAGTGAAGCAGTAGCGGGGTTTGCCTACGAGCAGTACTTC. This codes for CASSEAVAGFAYEQYF.

As to this clone: Other DNA variants within this sample encode the same CDR3. The chain carries TRBV5-1 and TRBJ2-2, with 8 bases identical to TRBD1. The V and J ends lost 2 bases and 4 bases, in that order; junction bases with no gene match: 1. The CDR3 sequence is 14 residues long. Germline CDR1 is SGHRS and CDR2 is YFSETQ. The CDR3 loop is CASSLGQGTGELFF. DNA of the CDR3: TGCGCCAGCAGCTTAGGACAGGGCACCGGGGAGCTGTTTTTT.

This clone was seen more than once but under ten times. V is TRBV21-1 and J is TRBJ1-2. TRBV21-1 is shown as a pseudogene. The CDR3 has 13 amino acids. CDR3 residues: CASSKARGAGYTF. The CDR3 DNA reads TGTGCCAGCAGCAAAGCGCGCGGGGCAGGCTACACCTTC.

The rearrangement links TRBV19 to TRBJ2-2; possible D gene TRBD1, 6 bases. The CDR3 extends over 14 amino acids. Trimming took off 7 bases at V and 6 bases at J, with 15 bases between the two ends. Per the germline V gene, CDR1 is LNHDA and CDR2 is SQIVND (reference sequence). The DNA of the CDR3 is TGTGCCAGTAACCCTTCTTACAGGGCCGGGGAGCTGTTTTTT. Its translation: CASNPSYRAGELFF.

CDR3 sequence (DNA): TGTGCCAGCAGCTTAGCTAGCGGGAGGACAAACTACGAGCAGTACTTC. Encoded protein: CASSLASGRTNYEQYF. This chain uses TRBV7-6 with TRBJ2-7, with TRBD2 matching over 10 bases. Germline V lookup: CDR1 SGHVS, CDR2 FNYEAQ. V was clipped by 0 bases and J by 3 bases; unmatched bases: 5. This CDR3 has 16 residues. Full variable domain (outside the CDR3, taken from reference TRBV7-6 and TRBJ2-7): GAGVSQSPRYKVTKRGQDVALRCDPISGHVSLYWYRQALGQGPEFLTYFNYEAQQDKSGLPNDRFSAERPEGSISTLTIQRTEQRDSAMYRCASSLASGRTNYEQYFGPGTRLTVT.

The genes are TRBV6-5 and TRBJ2-1; 8 bases match TRBD2. Germline CDR1 and CDR2: MNHEY and SVGAGI. V shed 0 bases and J 3 bases; nucleotides not matched to a gene: 1. The CDR3 consists of 15 residues. The CDR3 DNA reads as TGTGCCAGCAGTTACTCAGCGGGAGACTACAATGAGCAGTTCTTC. Translating it yields CASSYSAGDYNEQFF.

The chain joins TRBV5-1 to TRBJ2-1, with TRBD2 identical over 9 bases. The V and J ends lost 0 bases and 2 bases, in that order; junction bases with no gene match: 3. Germline-derived CDR1 and CDR2 are SGHRS and YFSETQ. The CDR3 runs to 16 residues. Here the CDR3 reads CASSLAGLATYNEQFF. CDR3 DNA sequence: TGCGCCAGCAGCTTGGCTGGACTAGCGACCTACAATGAGCAGTTCTTC.

This CDR3 is CASSEYITDTQYF. As DNA, the CDR3 is TGCGCCAGCAGTGAGTACATCACAGATACGCAGTATTTT. The J gene is TRBJ2-3, the V gene TRBV10-2; D ambiguous. The V end lost 1 base, the J end lost 2 bases, and 4 bases lay between the germline ends. CDR1 WSHSY and CDR2 SAAADI come from the germline V gene. The CDR3 has 13 residues.

This chain joins TRBV5-4 and TRBJ2-1; TRBD1 matches at 10 bases. Looked up from germline, CDR1 is SGHNT and CDR2 is YYREEE (reference sequence). The CDR3 runs 16 residues. With 4 bases clipped from V and 3 bases from J, the junction kept 7 bases outside the gene matches. The CDR3 DNA is TGTGCCAGCAGCGGGGGACAGGGGACCGGCTACAATGAGCAGTTCTTC. Translating gives CASSGGQGTGYNEQFF.

The J gene is TRBJ1-2, the V gene TRBV4-2; D perhaps matches TRBD1 (5 bases). V lost 3 bases and J lost 4, with 15 bases in between. The CDR3 loop spans 15 amino acids. The germline CDR1 and CDR2 sequences are LGHNA and YNFKEQ. This chain's CDR3 is CASSQGGDGSYGYTF. DNA of the CDR3: TGTGCCAGCAGCCAGGGAGGGGACGGGAGCTATGGCTACACCTTC.

The CDR3 loop is CASSSPGLAGGRNTGELFF. CDR3 bases: TGTGCCAGCAGCTCCCCAGGACTAGCGGGAGGCAGGAACACCGGGGAGCTGTTTTTT. V is TRBV11-2 and J is TRBJ2-2, with 14 bases identical to TRBD2. Germline V gene lookup returns CDR1 SGHAT and CDR2 FQNNGV. The CDR3 has 19 amino acids. With V trimmed by 4 bases and J by 1 base, 8 bases remained unmatched.

The rearrangement joins TRBV7-2 to TRBJ2-1, with D unresolved. Trimming cost V 2 bases and J 8 bases, with 10 bases left between them. The V gene's germline CDR1 is SGHTA and CDR2 FQGNSA. This CDR3 comprises 13 residues. The CDR3 coding sequence is TGTGCCAGCAGCTTACGGCGCCGGGATGAGCAGTTCTTC. It translates to CASSLRRRDEQFF.

J is TRBJ1-4 and V is TRBV5-1; weak D call: TRBD1 (5 bases). The germline CDR1 and CDR2 sequences are SGHRS and YFSETQ. This CDR3 comprises 17 residues. Trimming cost V 4 bases and J 6 bases, with 22 bases left between them. The CDR3 region is CASSLGPSYLGDEKLFF. DNA for the CDR3: TGCGCCAGCAGCCTCGGGCCCTCATACCTAGGGGATGAAAAACTGTTTTTT.

This clone was seen once. CDR3 bases: TGTGCCAGCAGTACCCATCAAGACTACTATGGCTACACCTTC. Its translation is CASSTHQDYYGYTF. The chain joins TRBV6-2 or TRBV6-3 to TRBJ1-2; no definite D call. The V and J ends lost 5 bases and 3 bases respectively, with 13 bases between them. The CDR3 loop spans 14 amino acids. Germline V gene lookup returns CDR1 MNHEY and CDR2 SVGEGT.

The chain combines TRBV7-2 with TRBJ1-2, with 7 bases that match TRBD1. CDR3 size: 13 residues. Germline assignment: CDR1 SGHTA and CDR2 FQGNSA. The trim removed 1 base at V and 4 bases at J, leaving 0 bases unmatched. The CDR3 loop reads CASSLDRGYGYTF. The DNA for the CDR3 is TGTGCCAGCAGCTTAGACAGGGGCTATGGCTACACCTTC.

This clone was counted between two and nine times. The chain employs TRBV7-2 and TRBJ1-1, with D perhaps TRBD1 (6 bases). Germline V gene sequence: CDR1 SGHTA, CDR2 FQGNSA. V was clipped by 4 bases and J by 5 bases, with 29 bases between them. CDR3 length equals 19 residues. CDR3 in amino acids: CASSSLGGGQFKRSTEAFF. In DNA, the CDR3 is TGTGCCAGCAGCTCCCTTGGGGGGGGGCAATTTAAGCGGTCGACTGAAGCTTTCTTT.

The chain is built from TRBV7-3 and TRBJ2-7; a weak D match, TRBD2 (7 bases). CDR3 length equals 15 residues. Trimming removed 5 bases at V and 3 bases at J, with 17 bases between. Germline CDR1 SGHTA, CDR2 FQGTGA. CDR3: CASSPGAGADYEQYF. Here the CDR3 DNA reads TGTGCCAGCAGCCCAGGGGCGGGAGCAGACTACGAGCAGTACTTC.

The count of this clone is one. This chain links TRBV19 with TRBJ2-1, with 11 nucleotides matching TRBD2. This CDR3 has 14 residues. The germline V gene encodes CDR1 LNHDA and CDR2 SQIVND (reference sequence). The V gene end was trimmed by 8 bases and the J gene end by 10 bases; junction bases not matched to a gene: 10. CDR3 in DNA: TGTGCCAGTCTTAGCGGGAGGGCTGCCGGAGAGCAGTTCTTC. This translates into CASLSGRAAGEQFF.

This clone was detected only a few times. The chain carries TRBV2 and TRBJ2-6, with 7 bases identical to TRBD1. Germline V gene sequence: CDR1 SNHLY, CDR2 FYNNEI. V shed 5 bases and J 2 bases; nucleotides not matched to a gene: 3. CDR3 size: 15 residues. Written as DNA, the CDR3 is TGTGCCAGCAGTTTTACAGGGGCTGGGGCCAACGTCCTGACTTTC. It encodes CASSFTGAGANVLTF.

This chain links TRBV4-1 with TRBJ1-5; TRBD1 agrees at 7 bases. V dropped 6 bases and J dropped 2; count of bases not matched to a gene: 4. CDR3 length: 14 amino acids. The V gene's germline CDR1 is MGHRA and CDR2 YSYEKL. The CDR3 coding sequence is TGCGCCAGCAGTGCCGGACAGGGCAATCAGCCCCAGCATTTT. Translation: CASSAGQGNQPQHF.

This chain links TRBV30 with TRBJ2-3; 10 bases are shared with TRBD2. The CDR3 contains 18 residues. From germline, CDR1 is GTSNPN and CDR2 SVGIG (reference sequence). J gave up 4 bases and V 3 bases, and 16 bases lay outside the gene matches. Here the CDR3 DNA reads TGTGCCTGGAGAACCTCCTCACGGGCTAGCGGGAGCTCAGATACGCAGTATTTT. Translated: CAWRTSSRASGSSDTQYF.